This is a list of T cell receptor beta chains from one sample in a study of long-term antiretroviral therapy in people with HIV. Using immunoSEQ multiplex PCR, the repertoire was profiled, and TCRdb retains in-frame clones only, with some absent. The sample consists of approximately 47,000 clones, 84% of them appearing once. The sample in question was unsorted PBMCs, obtained 0.8 years after starting antiretroviral therapy. These receptors all come from a woman aged 18-29 years with HIV. CDR3s leave out the opening cysteine and the closing phenylalanine or tryptophan.

v_call	j_call	cdr3_aa
TRBV18	TRBJ1-2	ASSPPGGSYYGYT
TRBV7-9	TRBJ2-3	AGTGTADTQY
TRBV5-6	TRBJ2-1	ASSLGLADYNEQF
TRBV19	TRBJ2-1	ASGVNNEQF
TRBV6-5	TRBJ2-7	ASSYRLYHEQY
TRBV5-1	TRBJ2-7	ASGSQGNNEQY
TRBV28	TRBJ1-2	ASSPMGQFYGYT
TRBV18	TRBJ2-1	ASSPSGGGNEQF
TRBV12-5	TRBJ1-3	ASGSFPGVGQGREKPGNTIY
TRBV4-3	TRBJ1-1	ASSQDRGMNTEAF
TRBV5-1	TRBJ1-2	ASSLSWDLNYGYT
TRBV12-1	TRBJ2-2	ASSATGPTVGNTGELF
TRBV4-2	TRBJ2-5	ASSPYGTGGPGIETQY
TRBV19	TRBJ2-1	ASRGRVGYNEQF
TRBV7-3	TRBJ2-3	ASSLGQGADTQY
TRBV18	TRBJ2-7	ASSLQTGRPYEQY
TRBV9	TRBJ2-1	ASSVLGRASYNEQF
TRBV7-9	TRBJ1-1	ASSLFGGATEAF
TRBV11-2	TRBJ2-3	ASRSGGLAGNADTQY
TRBV19	TRBJ2-7	ASSPGDRSTYEQY
TRBV2	TRBJ1-2	ASVAYGYT
TRBV27	TRBJ2-7	ASGGSYEQY
TRBV2	TRBJ1-1	ASNNPPDRDTEAF
TRBV11-2	TRBJ2-1	ASRDPSSGRNEQF
TRBV5-4	TRBJ2-7	ASSQGEMGGRAYEQY
TRBV18	TRBJ2-5	ASSPPGLEETQY
TRBV28	TRBJ1-4	ASSLFATPNDEKLF
TRBV6-1	TRBJ1-5	ASSPTPFGDQPQH
TRBV2	TRBJ1-3	ATLGDGFAGNTIY
TRBV15	TRBJ1-4	ATSRGTGGRRGGEKLF
TRBV6-4	TRBJ2-2	ASSRLAGSETGELF
TRBV6-5	TRBJ2-7	ASSYAGGHSYEQY
TRBV4-2	TRBJ1-2	ASRNRQGVEGYT
TRBV7-6	TRBJ1-1	ASSPTGGEAF
TRBV7-9	TRBJ1-1	ASSPTLTEAF
TRBV25-1	TRBJ1-2	ASSARFRGGEDGYT
TRBV27	TRBJ1-2	ASSLSGSNYGYT
TRBV27	TRBJ2-7	ASSLGVGVRDEQY
TRBV20-1	TRBJ2-2	SASSTGELF
TRBV7-6	TRBJ2-7	ASSLEGGYEQY
TRBV5-1	TRBJ2-6	ASSLDGVVSGANVLT